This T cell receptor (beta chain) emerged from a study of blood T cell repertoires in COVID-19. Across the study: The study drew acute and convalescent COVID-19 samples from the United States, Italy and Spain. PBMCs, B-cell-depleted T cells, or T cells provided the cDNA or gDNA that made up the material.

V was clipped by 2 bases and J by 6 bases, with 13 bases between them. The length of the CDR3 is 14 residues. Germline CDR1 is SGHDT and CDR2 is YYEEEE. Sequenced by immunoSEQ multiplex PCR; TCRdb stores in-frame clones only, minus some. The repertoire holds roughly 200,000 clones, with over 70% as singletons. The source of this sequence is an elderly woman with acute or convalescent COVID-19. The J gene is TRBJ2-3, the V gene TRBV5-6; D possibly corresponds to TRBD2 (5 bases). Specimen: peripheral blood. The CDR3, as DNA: TGTGCCAGCAGCTTTTGGACTGGTTGGGATACGCAGTATTTT. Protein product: CASSFWTGWDTQYF.